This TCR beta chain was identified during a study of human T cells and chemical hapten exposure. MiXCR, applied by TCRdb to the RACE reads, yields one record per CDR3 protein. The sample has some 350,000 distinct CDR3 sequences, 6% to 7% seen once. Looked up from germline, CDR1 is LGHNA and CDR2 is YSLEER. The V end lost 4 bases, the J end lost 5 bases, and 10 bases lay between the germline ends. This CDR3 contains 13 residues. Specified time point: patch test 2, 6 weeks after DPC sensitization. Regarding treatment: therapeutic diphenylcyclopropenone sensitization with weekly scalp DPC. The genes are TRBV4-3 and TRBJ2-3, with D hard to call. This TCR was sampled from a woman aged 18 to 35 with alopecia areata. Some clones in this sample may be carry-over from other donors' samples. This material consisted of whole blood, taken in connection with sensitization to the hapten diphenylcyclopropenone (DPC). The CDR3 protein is CASSPWTGDTQYF. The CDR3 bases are TGCGCCAGCAGCCCCTGGACCGGAGATACGCAGTATTTT.